Sequencing of this T cell receptor beta chain was carried out in a study of cytotoxic CD8 clonotypes in ibrutinib-treated CLL. Study-level points and caveats: Once treatment began, public clonotypes, which were uncommon, contracted or stayed stable.

A note on this clone: Antigen unknown.

The CDR3 is made up of 16 amino acids. The germline CDR1 and CDR2 sequences are SGHRS and YFSETQ. Trimming stripped 4 bases from V and 1 base from J, with 14 bases between. Only in-frame clones appear in the TCRdb table, and some are missing; sequencing was by immunoSEQ multiplex PCR. The sample lists approximately 22,000 clones; roughly 72% were seen once. The chain recombines TRBV5-1 with TRBJ2-2, with D perhaps matching TRBD1 (5 bases). This sample comprised PBMCs, obtained before ibrutinib treatment. The sequence derives from a human donor with chronic lymphocytic leukemia. The CDR3: CASSIRQIQNTGELFF. As DNA, the CDR3 is TGCGCCAGCAGCATCCGACAGATCCAGAACACCGGGGAGCTGTTTTTT.